This T cell receptor (beta chain) was sequenced for a study of T-cell memory formation after mild COVID-19. This clonotype was counted a few times. Trimming took 4 bases from V and 6 from J; bases not matched to a gene: 12. Germline V gives CDR1 KGHDR, CDR2 SFDVKD. The CDR3 totals 16 residues. TCRdb re-called the 5' RACE reads through MiXCR, storing one row per CDR3 protein. The sample consists of fewer than 250,000 distinct CDR3 sequences, 27% of them appearing once. This TCR derives from an adult woman who had mild COVID-19 (a few samples of this study predate the infection). Cell type and time point are not known. The rearrangement joins TRBV24-1 to TRBJ2-3; 7 nucleotides line up with TRBD1. The sample consisted of PBMCs or a T cell subset sorted from them (not recorded which). The CDR3 sequence is CATSDAAGGMMDTQYF. The CDR3 DNA reads TGTGCCACCAGTGACGCAGCAGGGGGAATGATGGATACGCAGTATTTT.